This TCR beta chain was documented in a study of CD8 T cells in ankylosing spondylitis. Study-wide points: A subset of motif variants has previously been described in the synovial fluid and blood of reactive arthritis. Relatively scarce in peripheral blood, disease-linked clones were CD8+. There was a TCR beta motif, made of eight highly homologous variants, that appeared characteristic of ankylosing spondylitis blood. It was reported that disease-linked clones were significantly enriched in matched ankylosing spondylitis synovial fluid.

The CDR3 is 16 residues long. J lost 7 bases, V lost 3 bases, and 9 bases had no gene match. In germline, CDR1 is KGHDR, CDR2 SFDVKD. Making the TCR beta libraries involved quantitative 5'-RACE with molecular barcodes. TCRdb called the 5' RACE reads again in MiXCR, with one record for every CDR3 protein. Of approximately 400,000 distinct CDR3 sequences listed, roughly 26% are singletons. Of note for this clonotype: Antigen: not known.

The sequencing sample was made of blood, either unsorted or a sorted T cell fraction (not recorded which). This chain connects TRBV24-1 to TRBJ2-1; 9 positions match TRBD1. The sequence came from a male donor with ankylosing spondylitis. The CDR3 DNA follows: TGTGCCACCAGTGATCCGGGACAGGGCTTCGGGAATGAGCAGTTCTTC. Translation gives CATSDPGQGFGNEQFF.